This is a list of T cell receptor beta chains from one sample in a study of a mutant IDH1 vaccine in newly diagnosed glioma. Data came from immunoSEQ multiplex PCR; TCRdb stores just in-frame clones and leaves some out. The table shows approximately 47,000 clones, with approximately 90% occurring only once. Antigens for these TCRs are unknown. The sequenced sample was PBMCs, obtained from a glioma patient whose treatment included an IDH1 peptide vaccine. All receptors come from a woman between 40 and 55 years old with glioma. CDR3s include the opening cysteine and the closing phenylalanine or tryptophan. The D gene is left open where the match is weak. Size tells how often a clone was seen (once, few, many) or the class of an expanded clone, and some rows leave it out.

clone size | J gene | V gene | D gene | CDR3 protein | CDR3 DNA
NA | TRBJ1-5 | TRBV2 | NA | CASSGDVGQPQHF | TGTGCCAGCAGTGGGGACGTTGGTCAGCCCCAGCATTTT
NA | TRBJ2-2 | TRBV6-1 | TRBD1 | CASSRTGSNTGELFF | TGTGCCAGCAGCCGGACAGGATCGAACACCGGGGAGCTGTTTTTT
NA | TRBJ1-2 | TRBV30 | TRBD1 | CAWGPDRDLGGYTF | TGTGCCTGGGGACCCGACAGGGACTTGGGCGGCTACACCTTC
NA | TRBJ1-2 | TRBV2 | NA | CASTRVTGNYGYTF | TGTGCCAGCACCCGTGTAACAGGGAACTATGGCTACACCTTC
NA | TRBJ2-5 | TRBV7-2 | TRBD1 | CASSGQGRVTQYF | TGTGCCAGCAGTGGACAGGGGAGAGTGACCCAGTACTTC
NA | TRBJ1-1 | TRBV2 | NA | CASSSLDITVTEAFF | TGTGCCAGCTCCTCCCTCGACATAACAGTCACTGAAGCTTTCTTT
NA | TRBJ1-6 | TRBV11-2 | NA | CASSFNVDNSPLHF | TGTGCCAGCAGCTTCAATGTGGATAATTCACCCCTCCACTTT
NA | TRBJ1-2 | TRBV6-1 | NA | CASSEAGFGWRNPYGYTF | TGTGCCAGCAGTGAAGCGGGATTCGGTTGGAGGAACCCCTATGGCTACACCTTC
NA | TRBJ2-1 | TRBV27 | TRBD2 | CASSLGSGTADEQFF | TGTGCCAGCAGTTTGGGTAGCGGGACCGCGGATGAGCAGTTCTTC
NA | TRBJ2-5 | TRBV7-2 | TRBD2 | CASSWGLAGGQETQYF | TGTGCCAGCAGCTGGGGACTAGCGGGGGGGCAAGAGACCCAGTACTTC
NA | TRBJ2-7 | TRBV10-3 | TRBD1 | CAISTPGTAYEQYF | TGTGCCATCAGCACCCCTGGGACAGCATACGAGCAGTACTTC
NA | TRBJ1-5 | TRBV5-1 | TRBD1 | CASSPQGKNQPQHF | TGCGCCAGCAGCCCACAGGGGAAAAATCAGCCCCAGCATTTT
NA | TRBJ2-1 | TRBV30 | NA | CAWMSGWDEQFF | TGTGCCTGGATGAGCGGTTGGGATGAGCAGTTCTTC
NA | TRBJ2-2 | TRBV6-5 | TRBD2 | CASSSRERLTGELFF | TGTGCCAGCAGTTCGCGGGAGCGACTCACCGGGGAGCTGTTTTTT
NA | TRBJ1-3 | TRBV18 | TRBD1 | CASSPRGTAQVSGNTIYF | TGTGCCAGCTCACCACGGGGGACAGCACAAGTCTCTGGAAACACCATATATTTT
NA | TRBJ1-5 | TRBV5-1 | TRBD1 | CASSLRTGGDQPQHF | TGCGCCAGCAGCCTCCGGACAGGGGGCGATCAGCCCCAGCATTTT
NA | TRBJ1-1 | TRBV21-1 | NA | CASSRRDRATEAFF | TGTGCCAGCAGCAGGAGGGACAGAGCAACTGAAGCTTTCTTT
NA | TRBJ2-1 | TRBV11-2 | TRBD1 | CASTWMDREFF | TGTGCCAGCACCTGGATGGACAGGGAGTTCTTC
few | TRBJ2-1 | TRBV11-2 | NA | CASSLRPVGQFF | TGTGCCAGCAGCTTAAGGCCGGTAGGGCAGTTCTTC
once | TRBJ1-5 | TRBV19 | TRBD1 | CATQGAASNQPQHF | TGTGCCACCCAGGGGGCCGCGAGCAATCAGCCCCAGCATTTT
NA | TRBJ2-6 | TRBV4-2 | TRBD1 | CASSQDSGGSGANVLTF | TGTGCCAGCAGCCAAGATTCAGGGGGCTCTGGGGCCAACGTCCTGACTTTC